This T cell receptor beta chain derives from a study of PD-L1 blockade in urothelial cancer. The CDR3 runs to 14 residues. Trimming removed 5 bases from V and 6 bases from J; junction bases left unmatched: 6. CDR1 MDHEN and CDR2 SYDVKM come from the germline V gene. In its sample, this clone was seen a few times. Profiling relied on immunoSEQ multiplex PCR, and the TCRdb table lists in-frame clones only, not all of them. The sample shows tens of thousands of clones, over 75% of them seen only once. Source: PBMCs, taken around atezolizumab (anti-PD-L1) treatment. The sequence derives from a man aged 65 to 79 with urothelial cancer. J is TRBJ1-5 and V is TRBV28, with 8 bases fitting TRBD1. CDR3 DNA: TGTGCCAGCAGTGACAGGGGACCCGGTCAGCCCCAGCATTTT. Its protein product is CASSDRGPGQPQHF.